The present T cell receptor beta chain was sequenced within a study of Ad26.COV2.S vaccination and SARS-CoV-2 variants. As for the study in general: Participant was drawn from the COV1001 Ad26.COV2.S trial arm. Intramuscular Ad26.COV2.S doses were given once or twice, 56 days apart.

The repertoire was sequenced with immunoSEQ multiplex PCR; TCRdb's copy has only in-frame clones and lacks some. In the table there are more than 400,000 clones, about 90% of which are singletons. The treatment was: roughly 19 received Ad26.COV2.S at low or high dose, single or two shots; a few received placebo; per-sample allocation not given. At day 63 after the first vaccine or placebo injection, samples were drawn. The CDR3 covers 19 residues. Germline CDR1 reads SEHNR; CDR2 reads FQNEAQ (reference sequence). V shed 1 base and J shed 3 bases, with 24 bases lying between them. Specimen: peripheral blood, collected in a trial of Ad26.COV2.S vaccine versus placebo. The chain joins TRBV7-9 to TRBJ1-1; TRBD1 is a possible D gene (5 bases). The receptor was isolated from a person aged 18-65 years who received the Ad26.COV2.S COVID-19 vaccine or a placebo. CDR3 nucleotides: TGTGCCAGCAGCTTAGGGGGACGGGGACCGGAGGCTGGGGACACTGAAGCTTTCTTT. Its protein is CASSLGGRGPEAGDTEAFF.